Following are 20 T cell receptor beta chains from one sample sequenced in a study of blood T cells in healthy people across ages. PCR was performed a second time for 7 to 11 cycles using a sample-barcoded 5' primer and a J-beta primer mix. Each CDR3 protein gets one entry after TCRdb re-called the 5' RACE reads with MiXCR. Of over 1,200,000 distinct CDR3 sequences listed, approximately 63% are singletons. The sample consisted of blood. The source of these receptors is a man aged 18 to 30 in good health.

The sample holds one count of this clonotype. V is TRBV10-1 and J is TRBJ2-3; maybe TRBD2 (6 bases). The V gene's germline CDR1 is WNHNN and CDR2 SYGVQD (reference sequence). V lost 2 bases to trimming and J lost 9 bases, with 9 bases between them. The CDR3 consists of 12 residues. For the CDR3, the DNA is TGCGCCAGCAGTGAGCCAGGAGGGACGCAGTATTTT. This sequence encodes CASSEPGGTQYF.

The chain has TRBV7-9 and TRBJ2-1; 12 bases map to TRBD1. Trimming at V came to 1 base and at J to 6 bases, leaving 7 bases not matched to a gene. Germline lookup yields CDR1 SEHNR and CDR2 FQNEAQ (reference sequence). The CDR3 covers 17 residues. The CDR3 nucleotides are TGTGCCAGCAGCTTAGGAGGGACAGGGGGCTTTGGCAATGAGCAGTTCTTC. Translated: CASSLGGTGGFGNEQFF.

This clonotype came up a few times. V gene TRBV10-3 combines with J gene TRBJ2-1; 14 positions match TRBD2. The CDR3 has 18 amino acids. V shed 7 bases, J shed 2 bases, and the junction held 10 bases outside the gene matches. In germline, CDR1 is ENHRY, CDR2 SYGVKD. The DNA for the CDR3 is TGTGCCATCAATACCGGGACTAGCGGGAGAAGCCCCTACAATGAGCAGTTCTTC. This sequence encodes CAINTGTSGRSPYNEQFF.

In regard to this clonotype: One end of the junction varies from germline; a read error may be responsible. V is TRBV7-2 and J is TRBJ2-5; a weak D match, TRBD1 (5 bases). CDR3 length: 13 amino acids. CDR1 is SGHTA, CDR2 FQGNSA, per germline. CDR3 coding DNA: TGTGCCAGCAGCGTAGCAAGGGGAGAGACCCAGTACTTC. As protein: CASSVARGETQYF.

This sequence joins TRBV24-1 and TRBJ2-7, with 7 nucleotides matching TRBD2. The CDR3 has 13 amino acids. V lost 5 bases, J lost 6 bases, and 6 bases stayed unmatched. CDR1 KGHDR and CDR2 SFDVKD come from the germline V gene. CDR3 residues: CATSASPGGEQYF. The CDR3 DNA is TGTGCCACCAGTGCCTCGCCGGGGGGCGAGCAGTACTTC.

This clonotype was seen a few times. The genes are TRBV20-1 and TRBJ2-7; 7 bases line up with TRBD2. J gave up 3 bases and V 1 base, and 9 bases lay outside the gene matches. The CDR3 is 15 amino acids. Germline V lookup: CDR1 DFQATT, CDR2 SNEGSKA (reference sequence). The CDR3 loop is CSARGSQRGFYEQYF. The CDR3 DNA sequence: TGCAGTGCTAGAGGGTCCCAGCGGGGCTTCTACGAGCAGTACTTC.

This clonotype turned up a few times. The rearrangement links TRBV2 to TRBJ2-7; possible D gene TRBD2, 6 bases. With 7 bases removed from V and 7 bases from J, the gap between germline ends came to 17 bases. The germline V gene has CDR1 SNHLY and CDR2 FYNNEI. This CDR3 region has 13 residues. The CDR3 DNA reads TGTGCCAGCACTTACTCGTTGGCGGGGGAGCAGTACTTC. Its translation: CASTYSLAGEQYF.

The chain uses TRBV12-3 or TRBV12-4 and TRBJ1-6; a weak D match, TRBD1 (5 bases). Between the trimmed V and J ends, which lost 4 bases and 7 bases, there was a span of 14 bases. The CDR3 spans 15 residues. CDR3 bases: TGTGCCAGCAGTTCCCCGGGGGTTGGGAATTCACCCCTCCACTTT. Amino acids: CASSSPGVGNSPLHF.

The chain couples TRBV7-2 to TRBJ2-4, with D possibly being TRBD1 (5 bases). The closer fit of TRBJ2-7 to the DNA end suggests the J call may be wrong. Germline V gives CDR1 SGHTA, CDR2 FQGNSA. The CDR3 sequence is 16 residues long. The CDR3 here is CASSLASRTRSYEQYF. The CDR3 region has the DNA TGTGCCAGCAGCTTAGCGTCGAGGACAAGATCCTACGAGCAGTACTTC.

This sequence joins TRBV2 and TRBJ2-1; the match to TRBD1 covers 7 bases. The germline CDR1 and CDR2 sequences are SNHLY and FYNNEI. V gave up 3 bases and J gave up 2 bases; unmatched junction bases: 4. The CDR3 contains 15 residues. CDR3 residues: CASSDPDRPYNEQFF. The CDR3 nucleotides are TGTGCCAGCAGTGACCCGGACAGGCCCTACAATGAGCAGTTCTTC.

The V call is TRBV7-9, the J call TRBJ2-7; D not resolved. The CDR3 consists of 15 residues. Germline CDR1 SEHNR, CDR2 FQNEAQ (reference sequence). V lost 5 bases to trimming and J lost 5 bases, with 19 bases between them. CDR3 residues: CASSQDPGLVDEQYF. The CDR3 DNA reads as TGTGCCAGCAGCCAGGACCCCGGGCTAGTCGACGAGCAGTACTTC.

This sequence joins TRBV29-1 and TRBJ2-7; 7 bases agree with TRBD1. CDR3 length: 17 amino acids. Germline trimming cut 4 bases from V and 0 bases from J; bases unmatched to any gene: 15. The germline V gene encodes CDR1 SQVTM and CDR2 ANQGSEA. CDR3 DNA sequence: TGCAGCGTTGGAGGGACGTCCACAGGGGCGAGCTCCTACGAGCAGTACTTC. Translating it yields CSVGGTSTGASSYEQYF.

The J gene is TRBJ2-1, the V gene TRBV9, with a tentative D call TRBD2 (5 bases). Per germline, CDR1 SGDLS and CDR2 YYNGEE. Between the trimmed V and J ends, which lost 4 bases and 7 bases, there was a span of 21 bases. This CDR3 has 16 residues. CDR3 bases: TGTGCCAGCAGCCTACGGACTGGCGGGCGTGGTAATGAGCAGTTCTTC. Translating gives CASSLRTGGRGNEQFF. The variable domain in full, with the rest retrieved from reference TRBV9 and TRBJ2-1, is DSGVTQTPKHLITATGQRVTLRCSPRSGDLSVYWYQQSLDQGLQFLIQYYNGEERAKGNILERFSAQQFPDLHSELNLSSLELGDSALYFCASSLRTGGRGNEQFFGPGTRLTVL.

The genes are TRBV6-6 and TRBJ2-2; D may be TRBD1 (6 bases). V lost 5 bases to trimming and J lost 7 bases, with 11 bases between them. The CDR3 loop spans 13 amino acids. CDR1 and CDR2 from the germline V gene are MNHNY and SVGAGI (reference sequence). As DNA, the CDR3 is TGTGCCAGCAGTCTTCAAGGGGGCGGGGAGCTGTTTTTT. This translates into CASSLQGGGELFF.

This clonotype came up a few times. The chain uses TRBV19 and TRBJ2-4; D is perhaps TRBD2 (6 bases). Trimming removed 6 bases from V and 3 bases from J, with 6 bases in between. The CDR3 totals 12 residues. The V gene's germline CDR1 is LNHDA and CDR2 SQIVND (reference sequence). The CDR3 region has the DNA TGTGCCAGTAGGGAGGGCAAAAACATTCAGTACTTC. Its translation: CASREGKNIQYF. The whole variable domain, remainder taken from reference TRBV19 and TRBJ2-4, is DGGITQSPKYLFRKEGQNVTLSCEQNLNHDAMYWYRQDPGQGLRLIYYSQIVNDFQKGDIAEGYSVSREKKESFPLTVTSAQKNPTAFYLCASREGKNIQYFGAGTRLSVL.

The chain couples TRBV20-1 to TRBJ2-3; D unresolved. Trimming stripped 5 bases from V and 1 base from J, with 10 bases between. Germline V lookup: CDR1 DFQATT, CDR2 SNEGSKA (reference sequence). The CDR3 sequence is 13 residues long. Here the CDR3 reads CSARRRRTDTQYF. CDR3 in DNA: TGCAGTGCTCGCAGAAGGCGCACAGATACGCAGTATTTT.

This clonotype has only one observation. The CDR3 loop reads CASSRLTNEKLFF. The CDR3 DNA sequence: TGTGCCAGCAGCCGATTAACTAATGAAAAACTGTTTTTT. V is TRBV12-3 or TRBV12-4 and J is TRBJ1-4, with unresolved D. The CDR3 runs to 13 residues. The ends were cut back, 6 bases at V and 1 base at J, with 6 bases in the middle.

The chain carries TRBV6-1 and TRBJ2-2; 7 nucleotides line up with TRBD1. The V gene end was trimmed by 7 bases and the J gene end by 6 bases; junction bases not matched to a gene: 8. There are 14 residues in the CDR3. The germline V gene encodes CDR1 MNHNS and CDR2 SASEGT. The CDR3 DNA sequence: TGTGCCAGCATCAGACAGGGTACTCCCGGGGAGCTGTTTTTT. Protein product: CASIRQGTPGELFF.

The chain uses TRBV5-1 and TRBJ2-1, with D possibly matching TRBD1 (5 bases). This CDR3 has 10 amino acids. The germline V gene has CDR1 SGHRS and CDR2 YFSETQ. V lost 7 bases to trimming and J lost 13 bases, with 12 bases between them. Here the CDR3 reads CASQRQLQFF. Here the CDR3 DNA reads TGCGCCAGCCAAAGACAGCTACAGTTCTTC.

The rearrangement joins TRBV25-1 to TRBJ2-7; D ambiguous. Germline CDR1 reads MGHDK; CDR2 reads SYGVNS. The CDR3 totals 9 residues. V was cut by 11 bases and J by 7 bases, with 9 bases left in between. The CDR3 here is CAYSKEQYF. As DNA, the CDR3 is TGTGCCTACTCTAAGGAGCAGTACTTC.